What follows are 21 T cell receptor beta chains derived from one specimen sequenced in a study of blood T cell repertoires in COVID-19. The method was immunoSEQ multiplex PCR; TCRdb's version includes in-frame clones alone and lacks a portion of them. This sample has 160,000 or so clones, with around 82% found just once. Sequenced input: PBMCs or T cells enriched from blood (not recorded which). The receptor source for this set is a man aged 60-69 years who had recovered from COVID-19.

The chain combines TRBV5-1 with TRBJ2-3; 14 bases are shared with TRBD2. This CDR3 has 16 residues. Trimming took 4 bases from V and 3 from J; bases not matched to a gene: 4. The V gene's germline CDR1 is SGHRS and CDR2 YFSETQ. The CDR3 loop reads CASSPGLAGVTDTQYF. The CDR3 DNA reads as TGCGCCAGCAGCCCGGGACTAGCGGGAGTAACAGATACGCAGTATTTT. Combining the CDR3 with reference TRBV5-1 and TRBJ2-3 gives the whole variable domain KAGVTQTPRYLIKTRGQQVTLSCSPISGHRSVSWYQQTPGQGLQFLFEYFSETQRNKGNFPGRFSGRQFSNSRSEMNVSTLELGDSALYLCASSPGLAGVTDTQYFGPGTRLTVL.

The genes are TRBV9 and TRBJ2-2; 8 positions agree with TRBD1. Germline CDR1 and CDR2: SGDLS and YYNGEE. This CDR3 is 19 amino acids long. V was clipped by 3 bases and J by 0 bases; unmatched bases: 13. The CDR3 loop reads CASSAQRDRPTSNTGELFF. The CDR3, as DNA: TGTGCCAGCAGCGCGCAACGGGACAGGCCAACCTCGAACACCGGGGAGCTGTTTTTT.

This clone was seen a few times. V and J are TRBV20-1 and TRBJ1-4, with D unresolved. Trimming took 4 bases from V and 2 from J, leaving 8 bases between them. The CDR3 runs 13 residues. Germline V gene lookup returns CDR1 DFQATT and CDR2 SNEGSKA (reference sequence). This CDR3 reads CSATDLTNEKLFF. DNA of the CDR3: TGCAGTGCTACTGACCTGACTAATGAAAAACTGTTTTTT.

The chain uses TRBV5-4 and TRBJ2-5; D call uncertain. This CDR3 comprises 14 residues. Per the germline V gene, CDR1 is SGHNT and CDR2 is YYREEE (reference sequence). The germline V and J ends were trimmed by 3 bases and 5 bases, with 14 bases remaining between them. The CDR3 loop is CASSSKNAVETQYF. As DNA, the CDR3 is TGTGCCAGCAGCTCCAAAAACGCGGTGGAGACCCAGTACTTC.

The rearrangement links TRBV2 to TRBJ2-7; 10 nucleotides align to TRBD2. Germline V gene lookup returns CDR1 SNHLY and CDR2 FYNNEI. The CDR3 has 13 amino acids. The V segment lost 11 bases and the J segment 4 bases; nucleotides outside the gene matches: 8. The DNA of the CDR3 is TGTGCCCTAAAGCGGGAGGGCCTTTACGAGCAGTACTTC. Amino acids: CALKREGLYEQYF.

J is TRBJ2-4 and V is TRBV5-5; TRBD1 matches 11 bases. The CDR3 has 17 amino acids. The germline gives CDR1 SGHKS, CDR2 YYEKEE (reference sequence). After removal of 4 bases from V and 15 bases from J, the junction contained 21 bases not matched to a gene. The CDR3 reads CASSVSASGTGGSPGYF. The DNA for the CDR3 is TGTGCCAGCAGCGTATCCGCATCCGGGACAGGGGGGTCCCCGGGGTACTTC.

This clone was picked up a small number of times. The gene calls are TRBV5-6 and TRBJ1-2; 7 bases agree with TRBD1. Losses at the gene ends were 4 bases for V and 3 bases for J; bases not matched to a gene: 6. Germline V gene data show CDR1 as SGHDT and CDR2 as YYEEEE. The CDR3 contains 14 residues. CDR3 DNA sequence: TGTGCCAGCAGCCAGGGACAGTCTGACTATGGCTACACCTTC. Translation gives CASSQGQSDYGYTF.

The chain has TRBV29-1 and TRBJ1-1; TRBD1 is a possible D gene (6 bases). Germline lookup yields CDR1 SQVTM and CDR2 ANQGSEA. Trimming left V 4 bases short and J 3 bases short, with 12 bases between. This CDR3 has 13 amino acids. The CDR3 DNA reads TGCAGCGTTGCCAGGGGCGAGGACACTGAAGCTTTCTTT. Translated, it gives CSVARGEDTEAFF. The full variable domain, completed using reference TRBV29-1 and TRBJ1-1, is SAVISQKPSRDICQRGTSLTIQCQVDSQVTMMFWYRQQPGQSLTLIATANQGSEATYESGFVIDKFPISRPNLTFSTLTVSNMSPEDSSIYLCSVARGEDTEAFFGQGTRLTVV.

The chain combines TRBV7-3 with TRBJ2-7, with D possibly matching TRBD1 (5 bases). Germline values: CDR1 SGHTA, CDR2 FQGTGA. Trimming took off 3 bases at V and 3 bases at J, with 15 bases between the two ends. The CDR3 spans 15 residues. CDR3 bases: TGTGCCAGCAGCTTTACGTCCAGGGATGACTACGAGCAGTACTTC. Translated, it gives CASSFTSRDDYEQYF.

In nucleotides, the CDR3 is TGTGCCAGCAGCTTAAGCCCCTCGACAGGGCACTACTCCTACGAGCAGTACTTC. This encodes CASSLSPSTGHYSYEQYF. This sequence joins TRBV7-8 and TRBJ2-7, with TRBD1 identical over 7 bases. The germline V gene encodes CDR1 SGHVS and CDR2 FQNEAQ. The CDR3 extends over 18 amino acids. Losses at the gene ends were 2 bases for V and 0 bases for J; bases not matched to a gene: 13.

The chain recombines TRBV6-5 with TRBJ1-2; 7 nucleotides line up with TRBD1. V gave up 7 bases and J gave up 8 bases; unmatched junction bases: 16. CDR1 and CDR2 from the germline V gene are MNHEY and SVGAGI. This CDR3 comprises 15 residues. The CDR3 nucleotides are TGTGCCAGCACCGTATCATTCGACAGGGATAAAGGCTACACCTTC. This gives the protein CASTVSFDRDKGYTF.

The V and J genes are TRBV5-1 and TRBJ2-2; 8 bases line up with TRBD1. This CDR3 spans 15 amino acids. The ends lost 5 bases at V and 6 bases at J; junction bases unmatched: 9. CDR1 and CDR2 from the germline V gene are SGHRS and YFSETQ. The CDR3 sequence is CASRTGALEAGELFF. The CDR3 DNA is TGCGCCAGCAGGACAGGGGCCCTAGAGGCCGGGGAGCTGTTTTTT. The entire variable domain, with the rest obtained from reference TRBV5-1 and TRBJ2-2, is as follows: KAGVTQTPRYLIKTRGQQVTLSCSPISGHRSVSWYQQTPGQGLQFLFEYFSETQRNKGNFPGRFSGRQFSNSRSEMNVSTLELGDSALYLCASRTGALEAGELFFGEGSRLTVL.

J is TRBJ1-4 and V is TRBV10-3; possibly TRBD1 for D (5 bases). CDR1 and CDR2 (germline): ENHRY, SYGVKD. The CDR3 sequence is 14 residues long. With 6 bases removed from V and 8 bases from J, the gap between germline ends came to 16 bases. The CDR3: CAISGSLGQEKLFF. In nucleotides, the CDR3 is TGTGCCATCAGCGGATCCCTGGGGCAGGAAAAACTGTTTTTT.

V usage is TRBV3-1 (or the pseudogene TRBV3-2) and J usage is TRBJ2-3, with D perhaps TRBD1 (5 bases). The ends were cut back, 2 bases at V and 6 bases at J, with 6 bases in the middle. Germline CDR1 is LGHDT and CDR2 is YNNKEL (reference sequence). The CDR3 has 12 residues. CDR3 sequence: CASSQYRDTQYF. The CDR3 coding sequence is TGTGCCAGCAGCCAATACAGGGATACGCAGTATTTT.

The chain is built from TRBV10-3 and TRBJ2-1, with 9 bases identical to TRBD2. Germline CDR1 ENHRY, CDR2 SYGVKD. The CDR3 consists of 17 residues. With V trimmed by 0 bases and J by 5 bases, 8 bases remained unmatched. The CDR3 spells CAISESSQPSGNNEQFF. The CDR3 coding sequence is TGTGCCATCAGTGAGTCGAGTCAGCCTAGCGGGAACAATGAGCAGTTCTTC.

The chain has TRBV7-3 and TRBJ2-2; 14 bases fit TRBD2. Per the germline V gene, CDR1 is SGHTA and CDR2 is FQGTGA. V was clipped by 5 bases and J by 2 bases; unmatched bases: 10. This CDR3 is 19 amino acids long. The CDR3 sequence is CASSLRLAGGPINTGELFF. DNA of the CDR3: TGTGCCAGCAGCCTGAGACTAGCGGGAGGGCCAATTAACACCGGGGAGCTGTTTTTT.

The chain is built from TRBV11-3 and TRBJ2-7, with D possibly TRBD2 on 6 matching bases. The V gene's germline CDR1 is SGHNT and CDR2 YENEEA. This CDR3 has 13 residues. V was clipped by 3 bases and J by 0 bases, with 6 bases between them. CDR3 sequence (DNA): TGTGCCAGCAGCTTGACTAGCTCCTACGAGCAGTACTTC. It encodes CASSLTSSYEQYF.

The V call is TRBV30, the J call TRBJ1-6; 7 bases agree with TRBD1. Per the germline V gene, CDR1 is GTSNPN and CDR2 is SVGIG (reference sequence). This CDR3 is 14 amino acids long. Trimming cost V 4 bases and J 10 bases; bases outside gene matches: 10. DNA of the CDR3: TGTGCCTGGAAGCGGGCTGACAGGGCATCACCCCTCCACTTT. This gives the protein CAWKRADRASPLHF.

This chain joins TRBV3-1 (or the pseudogene TRBV3-2) and TRBJ1-1, with TRBD1 identical over 8 bases. The CDR3 totals 17 residues. The V segment lost 4 bases and the J segment 10 bases; nucleotides outside the gene matches: 20. The germline V gene has CDR1 LGHDT and CDR2 YNNKEL (reference sequence). The CDR3 DNA is TGTGCCAGCAGCCCCCTTAAGGAAGGGACAGGTTGGGATGTAGCTTTCTTT. It codes for CASSPLKEGTGWDVAFF.

The chain uses TRBV27 and TRBJ2-5; 10 bases match TRBD2. Per the germline V gene, CDR1 is MNHEY and CDR2 is SMNVEV (reference sequence). Germline trimming cut 5 bases from V and 4 bases from J; bases unmatched to any gene: 4. CDR3 length: 14 residues. The CDR3, as DNA: TGTGCCAGCAGTGCCCTAGCGGGAGTAGAGACCCAGTACTTC. Protein product: CASSALAGVETQYF.

The chain employs TRBV5-6 and TRBJ1-5, with 10 nucleotides matching TRBD1. V shed 2 bases, J shed 2 bases, and the junction held 7 bases outside the gene matches. There are 17 residues in the CDR3. Germline V CDR1 and CDR2: SGHDT, YYEEEE. CDR3 nucleotide sequence: TGTGCCAGCAGCTTTATGACAGGGGGCGACGGCAATCAGCCCCAGCATTTT. Translated: CASSFMTGGDGNQPQHF.